Listed here are 20 T cell receptor beta chains from one sample, sequenced in a study of T-cell memory formation after mild COVID-19. Using its own MiXCR run on the 5' RACE reads, TCRdb lists one record per CDR3 protein. The sample holds tens of thousands of distinct CDR3 sequences; about 15% are singletons and the top ten take 39%. The sequencing sample was made of PBMCs or a T cell subset sorted from them (not recorded which). These receptors all come from a young man who had mild COVID-19 (a few samples of this study predate the infection). Cell type and time point are not known.

The table lists this clonotype with a few counts. This chain connects TRBV5-5 to TRBJ2-6; 7 bases are shared with TRBD1. V lost 4 bases to trimming and J lost 14 bases; unmatched junction nucleotides: 9. The CDR3 spans 13 residues. CDR1 is SGHKS, CDR2 YYEKEE, per germline (reference sequence). The CDR3 DNA is TGTGCCAGCAGCCGGACAGGACAAGGATTCCTGACTTTC. Translated: CASSRTGQGFLTF.

The rearrangement links TRBV7-8 to TRBJ2-3, with D possibly being TRBD2 (6 bases). Trimming removed 5 bases from V and 9 bases from J, with 18 bases in between. This CDR3 region has 14 residues. Looked up from germline, CDR1 is SGHVS and CDR2 is FQNEAQ. The chain's CDR3 is CASSEGLRTFTQYF. The CDR3 nucleotides read TGTGCCAGCAGCGAGGGACTGCGTACCTTCACGCAGTATTTT.

V usage is TRBV20-1 and J usage is TRBJ2-7, with TRBD2 matching over 7 bases. The CDR3 extends over 14 amino acids. Trimming removed 0 bases from V and 2 bases from J; junction bases left unmatched: 4. Germline CDR1 DFQATT, CDR2 SNEGSKA (reference sequence). CDR3 nucleotide sequence: TGCAGTGCTAGAGATATGAGCGGGACCTACGAGCAGTACTTC. Translated, it gives CSARDMSGTYEQYF.

The genes are TRBV15 and TRBJ2-3, with D hard to call. Trimming stripped 0 bases from V and 4 bases from J, with 11 bases between. The CDR3 extends over 15 amino acids. Germline V gene data show CDR1 as LNHNV and CDR2 as YYDKDF (reference sequence). Here the CDR3 DNA reads TGTGCCACCAGCAGAGAAAGAGGCGACGCAGATACGCAGTATTTT. As protein: CATSRERGDADTQYF.

The sample holds a few counts of this clonotype. This chain joins TRBV27 and TRBJ1-1; no clear D. CDR1 is MNHEY, CDR2 SMNVEV, per germline (reference sequence). Between the trimmed V and J ends, which lost 6 bases and 5 bases, there was a span of 10 bases. CDR3 length: 12 amino acids. DNA of the CDR3: TGTGCCAGCAGGACCGGGGATACTGAAGCTTTCTTT. This sequence encodes CASRTGDTEAFF.

This clonotype came up a few times. The chain recombines TRBV29-1 with TRBJ2-5; 9 bases agree with TRBD1. CDR1 SQVTM and CDR2 ANQGSEA come from the germline V gene. The CDR3 sequence is 14 residues long. With 7 bases clipped from V and 1 base from J, the junction kept 7 bases outside the gene matches. For the CDR3, the DNA is TGCAGCGGCGCCGGGACAGGGAGCCAAGAGACCCAGTACTTC. This codes for CSGAGTGSQETQYF.

The rearrangement uses TRBV7-3 and TRBJ2-5; TRBD2 agrees at 8 bases. This CDR3 comprises 15 residues. The germline V gene has CDR1 SGHTA and CDR2 FQGTGA. Trimming at V came to 5 bases and at J to 4 bases, leaving 9 bases not matched to a gene. In DNA form, the CDR3 reads TGTGCCAGCAGCCCCTCCGGGGGGGCCCCAGAGACCCAGTACTTC. It yields the protein CASSPSGGAPETQYF.

To note about this clonotype: A clone one base away is much larger, so this may be a read error. V and J are TRBV4-2 and TRBJ2-7; D not certain. V shed 6 bases and J shed 2 bases, with 8 bases lying between them. The CDR3 has 12 amino acids. In germline, CDR1 is LGHNA, CDR2 YNFKEQ. Written as DNA, the CDR3 is TGTGCCAGCAGTTACGAACCCTACGAGCAGTACTTC. Residues: CASSYEPYEQYF.

This clonotype was found many times. The chain recombines TRBV6-2 or TRBV6-3 with TRBJ1-5, with a weak D call TRBD1 (6 bases). V dropped 0 bases and J dropped 6 bases, with 12 bases sitting between them. The germline gives CDR1 MNHEY, CDR2 SVGEGT. The CDR3 sequence is 15 residues long. The CDR3 protein is CASSYSGGAFQPQHF. CDR3 in DNA: TGTGCCAGCAGTTACTCTGGGGGGGCATTTCAGCCCCAGCATTTT.

Details on this clonotype: An end of the junction differs from the germline gene, which may be a read error. The rearrangement joins TRBV7-3 to TRBJ2-1; TRBD2 might be the D (5 bases). The CDR3 runs to 15 residues. The germline V gene encodes CDR1 SGHTA and CDR2 FQGTGA. CDR3 region: CASSFGSGSHNEQFF. CDR3 nucleotide sequence: TGTGCCAGCAGCTTCGGAAGCGGCTCCCACAATGAGCAGTTCTTC.

The sample holds one count of this clonotype. This sequence joins TRBV3-1 and TRBJ2-5, with 9 bases aligning to TRBD2. V trimming: 3 bases; J trimming: 1 base; junction bases outside the gene matches: 12. The CDR3 consists of 18 residues. Germline CDR1 and CDR2: LGHDT and YNNKEL (reference sequence). The CDR3 bases are TGTGCCAGCAGCCAGTTCATTGTGGCTAGCGGGGCCCAAGAGACCCAGTACTTC. Protein: CASSQFIVASGAQETQYF.

In this sample, this clonotype turned up a few times. The CDR3 reads CASSFRFGYTF. The CDR3, as DNA: TGTGCCAGCAGTTTCCGCTTTGGCTACACCTTC. The J gene is TRBJ1-2, the V gene TRBV6-2 or TRBV6-3, with D unresolved. Germline V gives CDR1 MNHEY, CDR2 SVGEGT. The CDR3 is made up of 11 amino acids. The V end was cut by 4 bases, the J end by 7 bases, with 7 bases between.

The V gene is TRBV4-1, the J gene TRBJ1-2; 11 nucleotides match TRBD1. The CDR3 spans 15 residues. The germline CDR1 and CDR2 sequences are MGHRA and YSYEKL. The V segment lost 8 bases and the J segment 8 bases; nucleotides outside the gene matches: 13. The CDR3 is CASHGTGGLARGYTF. CDR3 sequence (DNA): TGCGCCAGCCACGGGACAGGGGGTTTGGCTCGAGGCTACACCTTC.

This clonotype was seen a few times. This chain joins TRBV27 and TRBJ2-7, with 7 nucleotides matching TRBD2. The CDR3 contains 13 residues. Germline V gene lookup returns CDR1 MNHEY and CDR2 SMNVEV (reference sequence). V was clipped by 4 bases and J by 4 bases; unmatched bases: 4. The CDR3 loop is CASSWASGYEQYF. The CDR3 region has the DNA TGTGCCAGCAGTTGGGCTAGCGGTTACGAGCAGTACTTC.

This clonotype turned up a few times. The chain is built from TRBV5-1 and TRBJ1-5; tentatively, D is TRBD1 (5 bases). This CDR3 is 15 amino acids long. Germline-derived CDR1 and CDR2 are SGHRS and YFSETQ. Trimming left V 2 bases short and J 6 bases short, with 15 bases between. CDR3 sequence reads: CASSLEGQRGQPQHF. The DNA of the CDR3 is TGCGCCAGCAGCTTAGAGGGCCAGAGGGGTCAGCCCCAGCATTTT.

The gene calls are TRBV6-6 and TRBJ2-5; D is ambiguous. Germline CDR1 and CDR2: MNHNY and SVGAGI (reference sequence). This CDR3 spans 16 amino acids. Deletions cut 6 bases from V and 0 bases from J, with 17 bases between. CDR3 loop: CASRPRTTDNQETQYF. The CDR3, as DNA: TGTGCCAGCAGACCCCGTACTACAGATAACCAAGAGACCCAGTACTTC.

This clonotype has ten or more counts. J is TRBJ2-2 and V is TRBV6-5, with TRBD1 matching 7 bases. This CDR3 has 13 amino acids. With V trimmed by 11 bases and J by 6 bases, 9 bases remained unmatched. The V gene's germline CDR1 is MNHEY and CDR2 SVGAGI. The CDR3 is CAARQGGPGELFF. In DNA form, the CDR3 reads TGTGCCGCCCGACAGGGTGGTCCCGGGGAGCTGTTTTTT.

This chain connects TRBV12-3 or TRBV12-4 to TRBJ1-1; TRBD1 is a possible D gene (5 bases). Between the trimmed V and J ends, which lost 1 base and 1 base, there was a span of 10 bases. The CDR3 runs to 15 residues. CDR3 DNA sequence: TGTGCCAGCAGTTTAGTCGTTGGGGGGAACACTGAAGCTTTCTTT. Protein product: CASSLVVGGNTEAFF.

The chain joins TRBV6-1 to TRBJ2-1; 7 bases line up with TRBD2. CDR1 and CDR2 (germline): MNHNS, SASEGT. V shed 8 bases and J 3 bases; nucleotides not matched to a gene: 1. This CDR3 is 12 amino acids long. CDR3 sequence: CASLAGYNEQFF. CDR3 sequence (DNA): TGTGCCAGCTTAGCGGGCTACAATGAGCAGTTCTTC.

This clonotype has a count of ten or more. In DNA, the CDR3 is TGTGCCGCTTGGAGGGACGGCTCCTACGAGCAGTACTTC. As protein: CAAWRDGSYEQYF. The chain couples TRBV28 to TRBJ2-7; TRBD2 might be the D (6 bases). V lost 11 bases and J lost 0, with 14 bases in between. Germline CDR1 is MDHEN and CDR2 is SYDVKM. CDR3 size: 13 residues.